Included here is one T cell receptor beta chain sequence, with context. The clone's antigen remains unknown. Per-nucleotide qualities are absent, and no much larger clonotype sits a single base away. This sample is part of a study of T-cell memory formation after mild COVID-19 (dated by TCRdb to the early 2020s). About the full investigation: Most TCR sequence clusters were specific to one of the two donors. In a couple of donors, T-cell clones that expanded and contracted after mild COVID-19 were followed by sequencing TCRalpha and TCRbeta repertoires longitudinally. Two young, previously healthy adult volunteers, one female and one male, were included in the cohort. Overall results and qualifications from the work: The second-wave clones that peaked on day 37 were not confirmed to be SARS-CoV-2 specific. The study covered only two mild cases, and larger cohorts including severe cases with pre-infection samples were considered necessary. Balanced CD4/CD8 phenotypes were observed for clones contracting from day 15 to 85, whereas a bias towards CD4+ was observed for a second wave of clones expanding from day 15 to 37. Contracting CD4+ clones were found mainly in CM and EM memory subsets, while CD8+ clones were enriched in EMRA. Some responding clones were detected in pre-infection memory, which suggested that pre-existing cross-reactive memory T cells had joined the SARS-CoV-2 response.

Ficoll-Paque density gradient centrifugation was used to isolate PBMCs. TCRdb names Illumina NovaSeq 6000 as the instrument used. TCRalpha and TCRbeta cDNA libraries were constructed by 5'RACE with constant-segment primers, with sample barcodes and unique molecular identifiers being introduced. RNA was extracted from every sample with Trizol reagent. The libraries were amplified in two PCR steps, and the second step added a second sample barcode and Illumina TruSeq adapters. Sequencing of libraries was performed on an Illumina NovaSeq with 2 x 150 bp paired-end reads. As for the original processing: The reads were demultiplexed and collapsed into UMI-guided consensus sequences using migec v1.2.7. With mixcr v2.1.11, UMI consensuses were aligned to TRA and TRB V and J templates and assembled into clonotypes. Clonotypes were classified as expanded or contracted when called significant by both edgeR and NoisET, with noise models trained on biological replicates. edgeR calls used a false discovery rate-adjusted p below 0.01 and a log2 fold-change threshold of 1. As an exploratory analysis of dynamics, max-normalized trajectories of the 1000 most abundant clonotypes were examined with PCA combined with hierarchical clustering. The CD4 or CD8 phenotype of responding clones was assigned using the separately sequenced CD4+ and CD8+ repertoires. Starting from the raw public reads, TCRdb applied fastp trimming at Q25, assembled clones with MiXCR and retained in-frame beta chains. Rows are unified per CDR3 protein, each entry keeping the most common DNA and genes. TCRdb, not the original authors, processed these V and J calls. This sample has roughly 200,000 distinct CDR3 sequences in its table, and roughly 17% of those were observed once. The ten largest clones represent roughly 1.9% of the sample.

The CDR3 measures 14 amino acids from cysteine to phenylalanine. The retained sequence is limited to the CDR3, 42 bases, with the frame set at the first base. The germline V gene (reference sequence) supplies CDR1 DFQATT and CDR2 SNEGSKA. Cut back by 6 bases and 0 bases, the V and J ends lie 12 bases apart. The sequence derives from an adult woman who had mild COVID-19 (a few samples of this study predate the infection). The sample titles of this study are shuffled in the database, so cell type and time point are left out; the donor was told from shared clones. The rearranged chain carries TRBV20-1 and TRBJ1-3; a tentative D match to TRBD1 spans 6 bases. Material for sequencing was PBMCs or a T cell subset sorted from them (not recorded which). The CDR3 amino acid sequence is: CSAPDRHSGNTIYF. The nucleotides read TGCAGTGCCCCGGACAGACACTCTGGAAACACCATATATTTT.